This section outlines one T cell receptor (beta chain) sequence together with its context. CDR3 size: 15 residues. V was shortened by 5 bases and J by 2 bases, with 10 bases between the two germline ends. Germline values: CDR1 MNHEY, CDR2 SVGAGI. These data originate in a study of T cells in tuberculosis. Whole-study context: PBMC were archived before or within 7 days of starting treatment.

Method: immunoSEQ multiplex PCR; TCRdb's copy keeps in-frame clones and lacks some. Seen here are approximately 34,000 clones, roughly 90% observed once, and the top ten hold approximately 2.3%. The time point here: new active TB diagnosis, blood taken before or within 7 days of starting treatment. Positive smear microscopy and/or M. tuberculosis culture confirmed active disease. Specimen: PBMCs, collected at tuberculosis diagnosis. This receptor was identified in an adult with tuberculosis. V usage is TRBV6-5 and J usage is TRBJ2-6, with TRBD1 as a possible D gene (6 bases). As DNA, the CDR3 is TGTGCCAGCAGTCAAGAGGGGGCTGGGGCCAACGTCCTGACTTTC. Protein: CASSQEGAGANVLTF.